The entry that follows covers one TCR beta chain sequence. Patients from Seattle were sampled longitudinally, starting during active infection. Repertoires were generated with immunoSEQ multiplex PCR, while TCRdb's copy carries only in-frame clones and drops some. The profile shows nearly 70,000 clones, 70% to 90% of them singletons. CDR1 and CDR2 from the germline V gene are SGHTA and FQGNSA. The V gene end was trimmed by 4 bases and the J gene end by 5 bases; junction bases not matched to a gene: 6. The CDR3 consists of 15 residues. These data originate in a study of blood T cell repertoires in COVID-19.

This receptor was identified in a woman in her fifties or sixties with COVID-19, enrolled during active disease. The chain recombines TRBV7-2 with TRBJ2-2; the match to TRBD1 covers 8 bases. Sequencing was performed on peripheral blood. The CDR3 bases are TGTGCCAGCAGCTCCAGGGGGCGAATTACCGGGGAGCTGTTTTTT. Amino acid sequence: CASSSRGRITGELFF.